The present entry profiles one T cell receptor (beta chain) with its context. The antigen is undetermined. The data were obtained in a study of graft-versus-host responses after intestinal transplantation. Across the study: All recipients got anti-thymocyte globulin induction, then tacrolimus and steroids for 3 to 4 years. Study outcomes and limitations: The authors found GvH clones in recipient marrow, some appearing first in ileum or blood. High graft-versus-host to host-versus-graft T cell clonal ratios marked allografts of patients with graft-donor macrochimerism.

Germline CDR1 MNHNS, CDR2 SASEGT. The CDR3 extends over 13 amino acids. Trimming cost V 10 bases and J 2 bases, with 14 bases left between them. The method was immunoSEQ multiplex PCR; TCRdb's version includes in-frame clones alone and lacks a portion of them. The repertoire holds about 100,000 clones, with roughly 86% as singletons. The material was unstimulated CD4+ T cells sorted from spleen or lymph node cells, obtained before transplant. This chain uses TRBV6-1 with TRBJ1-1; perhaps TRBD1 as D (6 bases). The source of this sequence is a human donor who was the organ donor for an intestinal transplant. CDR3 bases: TGTGCCACCTGGACAGCGATTAACACTGAAGCTTTCTTT. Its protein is CATWTAINTEAFF.